This T cell receptor (beta chain) derives from a study of naive and memory T cell subsets. Study-level points and caveats: Naive and memory subsets had different power law exponents for TCR abundance. From naive to CM, EM and EMRA, diversity decreased and Gini increased. A few larger clonotypes appeared in naive repertoires, especially CD8, possibly memory cells re-expressing CD45RA.

Both TRBC1 and TRBC2 were covered by a beta constant-region primer of two equimolar oligonucleotides. Ligated cDNA was amplified by four rounds of PCR with nested alpha and beta constant-region primers and SP2. A 12-nucleotide UMI and the SP2 primer were added to the cDNA 3' end by oligonucleotide ligation. Via MiXCR, TCRdb re-called the UMI-ligation and nested PCR reads, giving one row per CDR3 protein. The profile shows 140,000 to 150,000 distinct CDR3 sequences, under 25% of them singletons. Trimming removed 6 bases from V and 0 bases from J, with 3 bases in between. The CDR3 runs to 13 residues. Details on this clonotype: The antigen is undetermined.

After CD4 positive bead selection, the CD4-negative fraction gave CD8 T cells. The receptor was derived from a human donor in good health. The chain links TRBV12-3 or TRBV12-4 to TRBJ2-6; no clear D. Sequencing was performed on naive CD4+ T cells from blood. CDR3 sequence (DNA): TGTGCCAGCAGATACTCTGGGGCCAACGTCCTGACTTTC. Protein: CASRYSGANVLTF.